A single sample gave rise to the 5 T cell receptor beta chains below, sequenced in a study of T-cell reconstitution after alpha-beta-depleted transplantation in children. Unique molecular identifiers were used to barcode this TCRbeta library. TCRdb fed the PCR reads into MiXCR, producing one record per CDR3 protein. The table lists 500,000 to 750,000 distinct CDR3 sequences, over 25% of them singletons. Sample: PBMCs, taken before TCRalphabeta/CD19-depleted stem cell transplant. The receptor set was obtained from a boy in the first two years of life with Wiskott-Aldrich syndrome, due to receive a stem cell transplant.

This chain uses TRBV5-1 with TRBJ2-1; weak D call: TRBD2 (5 bases). Per the germline V gene, CDR1 is SGHRS and CDR2 is YFSETQ. Trimming removed 3 bases from V and 5 bases from J, with 15 bases in between. The CDR3 is made up of 15 amino acids. The CDR3 is CASSSSGTTNNEQFF. The CDR3 DNA follows: TGCGCCAGCAGCTCGAGCGGAACCACTAACAATGAGCAGTTCTTC.

J is TRBJ2-2 and V is TRBV10-3; D remains ambiguous. The V end was cut by 0 bases, the J end by 0 bases, with 5 bases between. The CDR3 spans 15 residues. Germline V CDR1 and CDR2: ENHRY, SYGVKD. CDR3 protein: CAISESIPNTGELFF. CDR3 coding DNA: TGTGCCATCAGTGAGTCGATCCCGAACACCGGGGAGCTGTTTTTT.

The rearrangement uses TRBV7-9 and TRBJ2-2, with 8 bases aligning to TRBD2. V dropped 5 bases and J dropped 0; count of bases not matched to a gene: 5. The CDR3 has 16 amino acids. Germline loops: CDR1 SEHNR, CDR2 FQNEAQ (reference sequence). The CDR3 coding sequence is TGTGCCAGCAGCACCTATAGCGGGACGAACACCGGGGAGCTGTTTTTT. This codes for CASSTYSGTNTGELFF.

This chain links TRBV3-1 with TRBJ2-2; 9 positions agree with TRBD2. This CDR3 has 16 amino acids. The V gene's germline CDR1 is LGHDT and CDR2 YNNKEL (reference sequence). The V gene end was trimmed by 2 bases and the J gene end by 3 bases; junction bases not matched to a gene: 4. The CDR3 coding sequence is TGTGCCAGCAGCCAACCCCGCGGGAGGGACACCGGGGAGCTGTTTTTT. Residues: CASSQPRGRDTGELFF.

This clonotype was counted only a few times. The chain recombines TRBV7-2 with TRBJ2-1; D gene unclear. Germline values: CDR1 SGHTA, CDR2 FQGNSA. This CDR3 spans 13 amino acids. Trimming took 2 bases from V and 9 from J, leaving 11 bases between them. CDR3 region: CASSLTKIGEQFF. CDR3 DNA sequence: TGTGCCAGCAGCTTAACCAAAATCGGTGAGCAGTTCTTC.